The rows below give T cell receptor beta chains drawn from one sample of a study of spatial heterogeneity in lung cancer. TCRdb re-derived calls from the 5' RACE reads in MiXCR, one entry per CDR3 protein. The sample lists 5,500 to 7,000 distinct CDR3 sequences, around 7.7% occurring once. The sample consisted of lung tumor tissue, taken at surgery. The receptors originated from a female donor with early-stage non-small cell lung cancer. Both conserved end residues are part of each CDR3. The order of the fields is CDR3 DNA, CDR3 protein, V gene, clone size, J gene, D gene. The D gene is left open where the match is weak. Clone size is shown for a subset of rows, as once, few, many or a class of expanded clone.

CDR3 DNA: TGTGCCAGCAGTTTATCCAGGGCTTATGGCTACACCTTC
CDR3 protein: CASSLSRAYGYTF
V gene: TRBV27
clone size: medium-sized
J gene: TRBJ1-2
D gene: .

CDR3 DNA: TGTGCCAGCAGCCGCCCCCTCGGCGGAGATAGCACAGATACGCAGTATTTT
CDR3 protein: CASSRPLGGDSTDTQYF
V gene: TRBV14
clone size: many
J gene: TRBJ2-3
D gene: .

CDR3 DNA: TGTGCCAGCAGTGGACAGGACCGCGAAAAACTGTTTTTT
CDR3 protein: CASSGQDREKLFF
V gene: TRBV2
clone size: many
J gene: TRBJ1-4
D gene: .

CDR3 DNA: TGTGCCAGCAGTCTAGCGGGAGCGCCAGATACGCAGTATTTT
CDR3 protein: CASSLAGAPDTQYF
V gene: TRBV28
clone size: .
J gene: TRBJ2-3
D gene: TRBD2

CDR3 DNA: TGCAGCGGAGGGGACACCTATGGCTACACCTTC
CDR3 protein: CSGGDTYGYTF
V gene: TRBV29-1
clone size: many
J gene: TRBJ1-2
D gene: .

CDR3 DNA: TGCAGTGCTAGTTCGGGACAGGGGTTGTACGAGCAGTACTTC
CDR3 protein: CSASSGQGLYEQYF
V gene: TRBV20-1
clone size: many
J gene: TRBJ2-7
D gene: TRBD1

CDR3 DNA: TGTGCCAGCAGCCTCACTACTGAAAAACTGTTTTTT
CDR3 protein: CASSLTTEKLFF
V gene: TRBV12-3/TRBV12-4
clone size: many
J gene: TRBJ1-4
D gene: .

CDR3 DNA: TGTGCCAGCTCACCACTACTAGCGGCGGACACCGGGGAGCTGTTTTTT
CDR3 protein: CASSPLLAADTGELFF
V gene: TRBV18
clone size: many
J gene: TRBJ2-2
D gene: TRBD2

CDR3 DNA: TGTGCCAGTAATCCTAGGGGGGACACCGGGGAGCTGTTTTTT
CDR3 protein: CASNPRGDTGELFF
V gene: TRBV9
clone size: medium-sized
J gene: TRBJ2-2
D gene: .

CDR3 DNA: TGTGCCAGCAGCCCACTGAACACTGAAGCTTTCTTT
CDR3 protein: CASSPLNTEAFF
V gene: TRBV14
clone size: .
J gene: TRBJ1-1
D gene: .

CDR3 DNA: TGCAGTGCTAGATCCACCACGGGTAGCGGGGCCTCCAGTACCAAAAACATTCAGTACTTC
CDR3 protein: CSARSTTGSGASSTKNIQYF
V gene: TRBV20-1
clone size: many
J gene: TRBJ2-4
D gene: TRBD2

CDR3 DNA: TGTGCCAGCAGTACGGTCGGGGATACGCAGTATTTT
CDR3 protein: CASSTVGDTQYF
V gene: TRBV6-2/TRBV6-3
clone size: many
J gene: TRBJ2-3
D gene: .

CDR3 DNA: TGTGCCAGCAGTCCCCTGGGACAGGGGCTAACCCAGCCCCAGCATTTT
CDR3 protein: CASSPLGQGLTQPQHF
V gene: TRBV28
clone size: .
J gene: TRBJ1-5
D gene: TRBD1

CDR3 DNA: TGTGCCAGCAGCTGGGAAGGGACTACAGCCTACGAGCAGTACTTC
CDR3 protein: CASSWEGTTAYEQYF
V gene: TRBV7-2
clone size: many
J gene: TRBJ2-7
D gene: TRBD2

CDR3 DNA: TGTGCCAGCAGTGCCAACCCCGGACAGGGGGGTTTGACTTTCTTT
CDR3 protein: CASSANPGQGGLTFF
V gene: TRBV6-4
clone size: medium-sized
J gene: TRBJ1-1
D gene: TRBD1

CDR3 DNA: TGTGCCAGCAGTTTAAATCAGGGGACGGATGGCTACACCTTC
CDR3 protein: CASSLNQGTDGYTF
V gene: TRBV27
clone size: many
J gene: TRBJ1-2
D gene: .

CDR3 DNA: TGCAGTGCGAGAGAGGTAGCGGGCCTTCCCTACGAGCAGTACTTC
CDR3 protein: CSAREVAGLPYEQYF
V gene: TRBV20-1
clone size: .
J gene: TRBJ2-7
D gene: TRBD2

CDR3 DNA: TGCAGCGCCCTAACTAGCGGGAGGGGCAATGAGCAGTTCTTC
CDR3 protein: CSALTSGRGNEQFF
V gene: TRBV29-1
clone size: medium-sized
J gene: TRBJ2-1
D gene: TRBD2

CDR3 DNA: TGCAGCGTTCGGACAGGGACCGTCTATGGCTACACCTTC
CDR3 protein: CSVRTGTVYGYTF
V gene: TRBV29-1
clone size: medium-sized
J gene: TRBJ1-2
D gene: TRBD1

CDR3 DNA: TGCAGCGTTGACTCCCTGGAGTTGGATGAGCAGTTCTTC
CDR3 protein: CSVDSLELDEQFF
V gene: TRBV29-1
clone size: .
J gene: TRBJ2-1
D gene: .

CDR3 DNA: TGTGCCAGCAGCTCGTGGGGCTCTGGAAACACCATATATTTT
CDR3 protein: CASSSWGSGNTIYF
V gene: TRBV7-3
clone size: many
J gene: TRBJ1-3
D gene: .

CDR3 DNA: TGCGCCAGCAGCTTGGGCTCGGCCCAAGAGACCCAGTACTTC
CDR3 protein: CASSLGSAQETQYF
V gene: TRBV5-1
clone size: medium-sized
J gene: TRBJ2-5
D gene: .

CDR3 DNA: TGTGCCAGCACCGCAACAGGGACCAATCAGCCCCAGCATTTT
CDR3 protein: CASTATGTNQPQHF
V gene: TRBV6-2/TRBV6-3
clone size: many
J gene: TRBJ1-5
D gene: .

CDR3 DNA: TGTGCTAGCAGCCCCGGGACAGGGTGGGCCGGGGAGCTGTTTTTT
CDR3 protein: CASSPGTGWAGELFF
V gene: TRBV7-7
clone size: .
J gene: TRBJ2-2
D gene: TRBD1

CDR3 DNA: TGTGCCAGCAGTTTTTCATCTGGGGCCAACGTCCTGACTTTC
CDR3 protein: CASSFSSGANVLTF
V gene: TRBV28
clone size: once
J gene: TRBJ2-6
D gene: .

CDR3 DNA: TGCAGTGCTAGAGAAGCAGCGGGGTTCGGAGCAGATACGCAGTATTTT
CDR3 protein: CSAREAAGFGADTQYF
V gene: TRBV20-1
clone size: medium-sized
J gene: TRBJ2-3
D gene: TRBD2

CDR3 DNA: TGTGCCAGCAGTTTACGACAGGGGGCTCTAACTAACTATGGCTACACCTTC
CDR3 protein: CASSLRQGALTNYGYTF
V gene: TRBV27
clone size: medium-sized
J gene: TRBJ1-2
D gene: TRBD1

CDR3 DNA: TGCAGCGTTCATGGACAGGGATTGAACACCGGGGAGCTGTTTTTT
CDR3 protein: CSVHGQGLNTGELFF
V gene: TRBV29-1
clone size: .
J gene: TRBJ2-2
D gene: TRBD1

CDR3 DNA: TGTGCCATCAGTGAGCGGGACTACGAGCAGTACTTC
CDR3 protein: CAISERDYEQYF
V gene: TRBV10-3
clone size: many
J gene: TRBJ2-7
D gene: .

CDR3 DNA: TGTGCAAGTCGCTTCGGGCCACAACGAACTTCGTACACAGATACGCAGTATTTT
CDR3 protein: CASRFGPQRTSYTDTQYF
V gene: TRBV12-2
clone size: .
J gene: TRBJ2-3
D gene: .

CDR3 DNA: TGCAGTGCGCAACCCGGGCTAGCAGGCCATGAGCAGTTCTTC
CDR3 protein: CSAQPGLAGHEQFF
V gene: TRBV20-1
clone size: medium-sized
J gene: TRBJ2-1
D gene: .

CDR3 DNA: TGTGCCAGCAGTGATCCCCCCCAGTGGAAAGGCTATGGCTACACCTTC
CDR3 protein: CASSDPPQWKGYGYTF
V gene: TRBV2
clone size: many
J gene: TRBJ1-2
D gene: .

CDR3 DNA: TGTGCCAGCAGCACAAGACTAGCGGGGCCCTACGAGCAGTACTTC
CDR3 protein: CASSTRLAGPYEQYF
V gene: TRBV4-2
clone size: many
J gene: TRBJ2-7
D gene: TRBD2

CDR3 DNA: TGTGCCAGCAGTGCATCAGGGTCCCCTATGAACACTGAAGCTTTCTTT
CDR3 protein: CASSASGSPMNTEAFF
V gene: TRBV28
clone size: many
J gene: TRBJ1-1
D gene: .

CDR3 DNA: TGCAGTGCTATGGCAGGGGGGAGTAGCAATCAGCCCCAGCATTTT
CDR3 protein: CSAMAGGSSNQPQHF
V gene: TRBV20-1
clone size: many
J gene: TRBJ1-5
D gene: TRBD1

CDR3 DNA: TGTGCCAGCAGCTTGGACCTTAGGGGCAGCTACGAGCAGTACTTC
CDR3 protein: CASSLDLRGSYEQYF
V gene: TRBV7-8
clone size: medium-sized
J gene: TRBJ2-7
D gene: .

CDR3 DNA: TGCAGTGCTTACACGGGACAGGGGAGAAACAATGAGCAGTTCTTC
CDR3 protein: CSAYTGQGRNNEQFF
V gene: TRBV20-1
clone size: few
J gene: TRBJ2-1
D gene: TRBD1

CDR3 DNA: TGTGCCAGCAGTGGGACAGCCAAAAACATTCAGTACTTC
CDR3 protein: CASSGTAKNIQYF
V gene: TRBV6-5
clone size: many
J gene: TRBJ2-4
D gene: .

CDR3 DNA: TGCAGTGCCAGGGGGGGGCCGGAGACCCAGTACTTC
CDR3 protein: CSARGGPETQYF
V gene: TRBV20-1
clone size: .
J gene: TRBJ2-5
D gene: .

CDR3 DNA: TGTGCCAGCTCGTCCGGACCGATTAGCACAGATACGCAGTATTTT
CDR3 protein: CASSSGPISTDTQYF
V gene: TRBV2
clone size: many
J gene: TRBJ2-3
D gene: .

CDR3 DNA: TGCAGCGTCACCCCAGGCGGAGCTCTTACGCAGTATTTT
CDR3 protein: CSVTPGGALTQYF
V gene: TRBV29-1
clone size: many
J gene: TRBJ2-3
D gene: .